The rows below give T cell receptor beta chains drawn from one sample of a study of blood T cell repertoires in COVID-19. The repertoire was sequenced with immunoSEQ multiplex PCR; TCRdb's copy has only in-frame clones and lacks some. In the table there are about 170,000 clones, 90% to 95% of which are singletons. Sequencing input: peripheral blood. The receptors stem from a man aged 50-59 years with acute or convalescent COVID-19. Both conserved end residues are part of each CDR3. D genes are given only for firm matches.

>TRBJ2-5|TRBV28|TRBD1
CASSIGVRGWETQYF
TGTGCCAGCAGTATAGGCGTCAGGGGGTGGGAGACCCAGTACTTC
>TRBJ1-2|TRBV4-3|NA
CASSQVIDGGYGYTF
TGCGCCAGCAGCCAAGTAATCGACGGAGGCTATGGCTACACCTTC
>TRBJ2-1|TRBV27|TRBD2
CASSLLGAGVDEQFF
TGTGCCAGCAGTTTACTTGGAGCGGGGGTAGATGAGCAGTTCTTC
>TRBJ2-5|TRBV7-9|NA
CASSFPGALFWAQYF
TGTGCCAGCAGCTTCCCAGGGGCCTTATTCTGGGCCCAGTACTTC
>TRBJ1-3|TRBV7-9|TRBD1
CASSSGGAGNTIYF
TGTGCCAGCAGCTCAGGGGGTGCTGGAAACACCATATATTTT
>TRBJ2-7|TRBV5-1|TRBD2
CASSSQGLAGVRNEQYF
TGCGCCAGCAGCTCGCAAGGACTAGCGGGAGTACGGAACGAGCAGTACTTC
>TRBJ2-4|TRBV7-9|TRBD2
CASSPPVELAAQGNIQYF
TGTGCCAGCAGCCCCCCAGTGGAACTAGCGGCTCAGGGGAACATTCAGTACTTC
>TRBJ2-3|TRBV6-5|NA
CASSRGAGTDTQYF
TGTGCCAGCAGCAGGGGGGCGGGCACAGATACGCAGTATTTT
>TRBJ2-4|TRBV18|NA
CASSPTGIHLAKNIQYF
TGTGCCAGCTCCCCCACGGGTATTCACCTAGCCAAAAACATTCAGTACTTC
>TRBJ2-1|TRBV28|NA
CASTGTVKNEQFF
TGTGCCAGCACCGGGACTGTAAAGAATGAGCAGTTCTTC
>TRBJ2-5|TRBV6-1|NA
CASSETTGIGETQYF
TGTGCCAGCAGTGAAACCACAGGGATTGGAGAGACCCAGTACTTC
>TRBJ2-7|TRBV5-4|TRBD2
CASSLRPGASGIYEQYF
TGTGCCAGCAGCTTGAGGCCCGGGGCTAGCGGGATCTACGAGCAGTACTTC
>TRBJ1-1|TRBV9|TRBD1
CASSVTTGVGTEAFF
TGTGCCAGCAGCGTAACGACAGGGGTTGGGACTGAAGCTTTCTTT
>TRBJ2-2|TRBV19|TRBD2
CASSTGRAPGELFF
TGTGCCAGTAGTACCGGGAGGGCCCCCGGGGAGCTGTTTTTT
>TRBJ1-5|TRBV28|NA
CASSFPPRAKGNQPQHF
TGTGCCAGCAGTTTTCCCCCCAGGGCAAAGGGCAATCAGCCCCAGCATTTT
>TRBJ2-7|TRBV12-3/TRBV12-4|NA
CASSLIVSYEQYF
TGTGCCAGCAGTTTAATAGTTTCATACGAGCAGTACTTC
>TRBJ2-1|TRBV11-2|NA
CASSGGGGRSYNEQFF
TGTGCCAGCAGTGGCGGTGGAGGGAGGTCCTACAATGAGCAGTTCTTC
>TRBJ2-3|TRBV7-8|TRBD1
CASSLTIIDRVSTDTQYF
TGTGCCAGCAGCTTAACCATTATAGACAGGGTTAGCACAGATACGCAGTATTTT